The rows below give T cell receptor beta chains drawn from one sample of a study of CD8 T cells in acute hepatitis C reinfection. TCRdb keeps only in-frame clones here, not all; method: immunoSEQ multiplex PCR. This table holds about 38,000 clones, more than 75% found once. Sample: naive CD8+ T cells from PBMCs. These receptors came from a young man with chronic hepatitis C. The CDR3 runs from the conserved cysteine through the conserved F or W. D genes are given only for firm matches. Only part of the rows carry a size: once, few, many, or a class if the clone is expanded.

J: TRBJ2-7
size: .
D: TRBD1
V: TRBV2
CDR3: CASSPPGTGSLEQYF
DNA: TGTGCCAGCAGTCCCCCCGGGACAGGGAGTCTCGAGCAGTACTTC

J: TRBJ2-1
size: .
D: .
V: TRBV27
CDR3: CASSAAGRGNEQFF
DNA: TGTGCCAGCAGCGCAGCGGGTAGAGGGAATGAGCAGTTCTTC

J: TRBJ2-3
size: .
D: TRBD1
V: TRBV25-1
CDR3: CASSLTGADTQYF
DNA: TGTGCCAGCAGTTTAACAGGGGCAGATACGCAGTATTTT

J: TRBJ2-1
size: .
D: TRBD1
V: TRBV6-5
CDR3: CASGTGSSYNEQFF
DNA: TGTGCCAGCGGGACAGGGAGTTCCTACAATGAGCAGTTCTTC

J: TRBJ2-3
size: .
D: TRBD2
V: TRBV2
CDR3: CASRSGLAGDTQYF
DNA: TGTGCCAGCAGATCGGGACTAGCGGGAGATACGCAGTATTTT

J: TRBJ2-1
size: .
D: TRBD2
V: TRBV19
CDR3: CASSILAGGPNEQFF
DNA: TGTGCCAGTAGTATCCTAGCGGGGGGACCCAATGAGCAGTTCTTC

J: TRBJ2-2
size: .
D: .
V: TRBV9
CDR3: CASSVVEGELFF
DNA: TGTGCCAGCAGCGTAGTGGAGGGGGAGCTGTTTTTT

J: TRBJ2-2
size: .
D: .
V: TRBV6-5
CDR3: CASSLGGRGTGELFF
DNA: TGTGCCAGCAGTTTAGGGGGGAGGGGGACCGGGGAGCTGTTTTTT

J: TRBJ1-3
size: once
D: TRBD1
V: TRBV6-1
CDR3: CASSEFVGTGTGNTIYF
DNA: TGTGCCAGCAGTGAATTTGTGGGGACAGGGACTGGAAACACCATATATTTT

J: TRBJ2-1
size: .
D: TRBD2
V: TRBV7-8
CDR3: CASSNKGSRLADEQFF
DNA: TGTGCCAGCAGCAATAAAGGAAGTCGACTAGCCGATGAGCAGTTCTTC

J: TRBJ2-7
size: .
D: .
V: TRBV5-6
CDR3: CASSLGGTSYEQYF
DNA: TGTGCCAGCAGCTTGGGCGGGACCTCCTACGAGCAGTACTTC

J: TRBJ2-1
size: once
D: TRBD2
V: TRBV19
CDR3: CASSLAGGFYSEQFF
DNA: TGTGCCAGTAGCCTAGCGGGAGGGTTTTATAGTGAGCAGTTCTTC

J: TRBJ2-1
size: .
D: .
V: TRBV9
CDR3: CASTDGGAYNEQFF
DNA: TGTGCCAGCACGGACGGAGGGGCGTACAATGAGCAGTTCTTC

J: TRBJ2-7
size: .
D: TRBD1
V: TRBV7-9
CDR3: CASSPRDRNSYEQYF
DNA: TGTGCCAGCAGTCCCCGGGACAGAAATTCCTACGAGCAGTACTTC

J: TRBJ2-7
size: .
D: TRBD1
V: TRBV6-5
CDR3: CASSYGGQGYEQYF
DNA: TGTGCCAGCAGTTACGGGGGACAGGGGTACGAGCAGTACTTC

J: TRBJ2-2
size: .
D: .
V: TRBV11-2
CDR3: CASKTVNTGELFF
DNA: TGTGCCAGCAAGACAGTAAACACCGGGGAGCTGTTTTTT

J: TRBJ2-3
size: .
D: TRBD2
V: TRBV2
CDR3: CASIPLAGGPTDTQYF
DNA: TGTGCCAGCATTCCCCTAGCGGGAGGACCGACAGATACGCAGTATTTT

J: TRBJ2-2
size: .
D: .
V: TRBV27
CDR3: CASSLSRDGTGELFF
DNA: TGTGCCAGCAGTTTATCCAGGGATGGAACCGGGGAGCTGTTTTTT

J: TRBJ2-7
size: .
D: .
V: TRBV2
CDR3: CASSGYEQYF
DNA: TGTGCCAGCAGTGGCTACGAGCAGTACTTC

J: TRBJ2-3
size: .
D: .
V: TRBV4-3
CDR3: CASSQFRARGTDTQYF
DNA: TGCGCCAGCAGCCAGTTCCGGGCCAGAGGCACAGATACGCAGTATTTT

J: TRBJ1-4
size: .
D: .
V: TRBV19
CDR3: CASTSVGPNEKLFF
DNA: TGTGCCAGTACCAGCGTTGGACCTAATGAAAAACTGTTTTTT

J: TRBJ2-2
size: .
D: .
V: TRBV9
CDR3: CASSVESGQGGTGELFF
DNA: TGTGCCAGCAGCGTAGAGTCCGGACAGGGAGGGACCGGGGAGCTGTTTTTT

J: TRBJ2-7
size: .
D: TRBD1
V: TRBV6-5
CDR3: CASSYTVTGEDEQYF
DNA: TGTGCCAGCAGTTACACCGTGACAGGGGAGGACGAGCAGTACTTC

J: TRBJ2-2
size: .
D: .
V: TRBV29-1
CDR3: CSSEVENTGELFF
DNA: TGCAGCTCGGAGGTAGAGAACACCGGGGAGCTGTTTTTT

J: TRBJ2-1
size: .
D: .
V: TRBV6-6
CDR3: CASSHPGTVTALAFF
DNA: TGTGCCAGCAGTCACCCCGGGACGGTCACCGCCTTGGCGTTCTTC

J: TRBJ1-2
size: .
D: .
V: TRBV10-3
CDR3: CAISEWTEDNYGYTF
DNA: TGTGCCATCAGTGAGTGGACGGAAGACAACTATGGCTACACCTTC

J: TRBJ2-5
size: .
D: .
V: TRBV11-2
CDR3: CASSYGQSSWETQYF
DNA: TGTGCCAGCAGCTACGGACAGTCGAGTTGGGAGACCCAGTACTTC

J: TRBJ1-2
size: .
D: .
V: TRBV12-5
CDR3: CASGLVTKYYGYTF
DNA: TGTGCTAGTGGTTTGGTAACGAAATACTATGGCTACACCTTC

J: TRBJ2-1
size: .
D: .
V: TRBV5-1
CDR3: CASSLYNEQFF
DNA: TGCGCCAGCAGCTTGTACAATGAGCAGTTCTTC

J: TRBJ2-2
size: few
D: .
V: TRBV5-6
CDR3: CASSLRTRVPGELFF
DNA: TGTGCCAGCAGCTTGAGGACAAGAGTTCCCGGGGAGCTGTTTTTT

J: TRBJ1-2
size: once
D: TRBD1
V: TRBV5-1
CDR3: CASSSMTGYGGYTF
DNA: TGCGCCAGCAGCTCCATGACAGGGTATGGAGGCTACACCTTC

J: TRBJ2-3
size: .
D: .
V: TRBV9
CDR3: CASSVGGFTDTQYF
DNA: TGTGCCAGCAGCGTAGGGGGGTTCACAGATACGCAGTATTTT

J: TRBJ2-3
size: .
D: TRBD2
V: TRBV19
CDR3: CASSMGARERTDTQYF
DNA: TGTGCCAGTAGTATGGGTGCGCGGGAGAGAACAGATACGCAGTATTTT

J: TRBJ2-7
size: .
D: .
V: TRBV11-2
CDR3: CASGSWSYEQYF
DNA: TGTGCCAGCGGCTCCTGGAGCTACGAGCAGTACTTC

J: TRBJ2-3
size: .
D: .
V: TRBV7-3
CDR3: CASSLSSGGTDTQYF
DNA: TGTGCCAGCAGCTTGTCGAGCGGAGGCACAGATACGCAGTATTTT

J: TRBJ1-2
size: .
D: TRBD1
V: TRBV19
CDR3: CASLVRDRAIDSGYTF
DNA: TGTGCCAGTTTGGTCCGGGACAGGGCGATCGATAGCGGCTACACCTTC

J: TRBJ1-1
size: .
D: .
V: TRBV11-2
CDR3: CASSSGFGGIEAFF
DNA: TGTGCCAGCAGCTCAGGATTTGGCGGGATTGAAGCTTTCTTT

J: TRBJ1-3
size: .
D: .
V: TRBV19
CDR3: CASSIGGYPTGNTIYF
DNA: TGTGCCAGTAGTATCGGTGGCTACCCTACTGGAAACACCATATATTTT

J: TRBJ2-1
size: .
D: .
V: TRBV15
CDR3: CATSRTSDGIYNEQFF
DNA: TGTGCCACCAGCAGAACCTCTGACGGGATCTACAATGAGCAGTTCTTC

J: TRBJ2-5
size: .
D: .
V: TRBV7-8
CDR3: CASSLDETQYF
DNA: TGTGCCAGCAGCTTAGATGAGACCCAGTACTTC

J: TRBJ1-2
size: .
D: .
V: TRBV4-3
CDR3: CASSQDGGGFGYTF
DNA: TGCGCCAGCAGCCAAGATGGGGGGGGCTTTGGCTACACCTTC

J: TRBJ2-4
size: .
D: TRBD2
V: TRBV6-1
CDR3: CASSEALMGLAGEWENIQYF
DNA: TGTGCCAGCAGTGAAGCGCTTATGGGACTAGCGGGAGAATGGGAAAACATTCAGTACTTC

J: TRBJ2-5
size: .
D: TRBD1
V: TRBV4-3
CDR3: CASSQDTGQGELETQYF
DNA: TGCGCCAGCAGCCAAGATACGGGGCAGGGGGAACTAGAGACCCAGTACTTC

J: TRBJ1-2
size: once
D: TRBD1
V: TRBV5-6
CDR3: CASDSTGTNYGYTF
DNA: TGTGCCAGCGACTCGACAGGGACCAACTATGGCTACACCTTC

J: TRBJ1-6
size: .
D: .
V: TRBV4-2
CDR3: CASSPTPGDSPLHF
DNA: TGTGCCAGCAGCCCTACCCCAGGGGACTCACCCCTCCACTTT

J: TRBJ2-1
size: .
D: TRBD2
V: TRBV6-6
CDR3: CAGGVAGVNNEQFF
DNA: TGTGCCGGCGGGGTAGCGGGGGTCAACAATGAGCAGTTCTTC

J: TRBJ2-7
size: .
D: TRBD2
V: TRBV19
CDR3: CASSKASGQFYEQYF
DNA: TGTGCCAGTAGTAAAGCTAGCGGGCAATTCTACGAGCAGTACTTC

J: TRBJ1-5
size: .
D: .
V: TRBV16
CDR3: CASSQSPTADNQPQHF
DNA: TGTGCCAGCAGCCAATCCCCGACAGCGGACAATCAGCCCCAGCATTTT

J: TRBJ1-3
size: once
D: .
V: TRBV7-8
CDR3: CASSSGAVRFSGNTIYF
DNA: TGTGCCAGCAGCTCAGGGGCCGTACGCTTCTCTGGAAACACCATATATTTT

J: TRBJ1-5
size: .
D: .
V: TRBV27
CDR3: CASSLPPEINQPQHF
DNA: TGTGCCAGCAGTTTACCACCGGAGATCAATCAGCCCCAGCATTTT

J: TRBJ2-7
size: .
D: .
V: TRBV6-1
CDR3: CASSPDGGTYEQYF
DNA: TGTGCCAGCAGTCCGGACGGAGGGACCTACGAGCAGTACTTC

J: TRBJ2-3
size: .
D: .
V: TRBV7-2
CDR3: CASSLAWGRATDTQYF
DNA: TGTGCCAGCAGCTTAGCGTGGGGCAGGGCCACAGATACGCAGTATTTT

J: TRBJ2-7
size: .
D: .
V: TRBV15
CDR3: CATSRDRRLPYPYEQYF
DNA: TGTGCCACCAGCAGAGATCGTCGGCTACCCTACCCCTACGAGCAGTACTTC

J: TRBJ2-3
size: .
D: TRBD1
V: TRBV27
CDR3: CASSPLPTGRGDTQYF
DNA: TGTGCCAGCAGTCCCCTCCCGACAGGGCGTGGAGATACGCAGTATTTT